Below, 24 T cell receptor beta chains from the same sample are listed, as sequenced in a study of T cell repertoires in cytomegalovirus infection. TCRdb reanalysed the reads using MiXCR and keeps one entry per CDR3 protein. In the table there are about 330,000 distinct CDR3 sequences, more than 9% of which are singletons. Source material: PBMCs. The receptors were sampled from a human donor in good health (CMV status not recorded). Some clones in this sample may be carry-over from other donors' samples.

This clonotype was counted a few times. For the CDR3, the DNA is TGTGCCAGCAGTTACAACTTAGAAGGGACCCAGTACTTC. Amino acid sequence: CASSYNLEGTQYF. This chain uses TRBV6-8 with TRBJ2-5; D is ambiguous. The V end lost 2 bases, the J end lost 7 bases, and 11 bases lay between the germline ends. Germline assignment: CDR1 MNHGY and CDR2 SAAAGT. The CDR3 has 13 amino acids.

A few counts support this clonotype. The V and J genes are TRBV6-2 or TRBV6-3 and TRBJ2-7; D remains ambiguous. CDR1 and CDR2 from the germline V gene are MNHEY and SVGEGT. The CDR3 contains 13 residues. Trimming cost V 5 bases and J 7 bases, with 15 bases left between them. The CDR3 is CASSGAAVGEQYF. CDR3 sequence (DNA): TGTGCCAGCAGTGGCGCGGCGGTGGGTGAGCAGTACTTC.

This clonotype was detected many times. This sequence joins TRBV20-1 and TRBJ2-5, with D unclear. The length of the CDR3 is 12 residues. The V end lost 3 bases, the J end lost 3 bases, and 8 bases lay between the germline ends. Germline lookup yields CDR1 DFQATT and CDR2 SNEGSKA (reference sequence). CDR3: CSASGYKETQYF. DNA for the CDR3: TGCAGTGCTAGCGGTTATAAAGAGACCCAGTACTTC.

The chain employs TRBV27 and TRBJ2-7; tentative D call: TRBD2 (5 bases). CDR1 is MNHEY and CDR2 is SMNVEV in the germline V gene (reference sequence). This CDR3 is built from 12 residues. Between the trimmed V and J ends, which lost 7 bases and 6 bases, there was a span of 13 bases. The CDR3 is CASNWPSSEQYF. CDR3 sequence (DNA): TGTGCCAGCAATTGGCCTAGCTCCGAGCAGTACTTC.

At least ten counts were recorded for this clonotype. CDR3 protein: CASPRLAGAPVDTQYF. The CDR3 DNA reads as TGTGCCAGCCCCCGGCTAGCGGGGGCCCCTGTGGATACGCAGTATTTT. This rearrangement joins TRBV7-2 to TRBJ2-3, with 10 bases identical to TRBD2. Per the germline V gene, CDR1 is SGHTA and CDR2 is FQGNSA. V shed 8 bases, J shed 6 bases, and the junction held 14 bases outside the gene matches. The CDR3 loop spans 16 amino acids.

At least ten counts were recorded for this clonotype. The chain employs TRBV2 and TRBJ2-6; D gene unclear. V lost 6 bases, J lost 0 bases, and 6 bases lay in between. Per germline, CDR1 SNHLY and CDR2 FYNNEI. The length of the CDR3 is 14 residues. CDR3 protein: CASSVTSGANVLTF. Written as DNA, the CDR3 is TGTGCCAGCAGCGTTACCTCTGGGGCCAACGTCCTGACTTTC. Full variable domain (outside the CDR3, taken from reference TRBV2 and TRBJ2-6): EPEVTQTPSHQVTQMGQEVILRCVPISNHLYFYWYRQILGQKVEFLVSFYNNEISEKSEIFDDQFSVERPDGSNFTLKIRSTKLEDSAMYFCASSVTSGANVLTFGAGSRLTVL.

The rearrangement joins TRBV4-1 to TRBJ1-1, with D possibly TRBD1 on 5 matching bases. The ends were cut back, 2 bases at V and 1 base at J, with 8 bases in the middle. In germline, CDR1 is MGHRA, CDR2 YSYEKL. This CDR3 comprises 14 residues. Written as DNA, the CDR3 is TGCGCCAGCAGCCAACCAGGACAGAACACTGAAGCTTTCTTT. Its translation is CASSQPGQNTEAFF.

The sample holds many counts of this clonotype. The chain links TRBV28 to TRBJ2-7; 9 nucleotides agree with TRBD2. The germline V gene encodes CDR1 MDHEN and CDR2 SYDVKM. This CDR3 has 15 amino acids. Germline trimming cut 6 bases from V and 4 bases from J; bases unmatched to any gene: 10. CDR3 in DNA: TGTGCCAGCAGAAATAGCGGGAGCCTAATTTACGAGCAGTACTTC. This gives the protein CASRNSGSLIYEQYF. Together with reference TRBV28 and TRBJ2-7, the CDR3 gives the full variable domain: DVKVTQSSRYLVKRTGEKVFLECVQDMDHENMFWYRQDPGLGLRLIYFSYDVKMKEKGDIPEGYSVSREKKERFSLILESASTNQTSMYLCASRNSGSLIYEQYFGPGTRLTVT.

This clonotype was recorded at least ten times. The genes are TRBV7-2 and TRBJ2-2; 8 positions agree with TRBD2. Germline CDR1 SGHTA, CDR2 FQGNSA. Unmatched junction bases numbered 6, after V lost 5 bases and J lost 1 base. CDR3 length: 16 amino acids. The DNA for the CDR3 is TGTGCCAGCAGCCTAAGGGCGGGAGGGAACACCGGGGAGCTGTTTTTT. Translated: CASSLRAGGNTGELFF.

In its sample, this clonotype was seen many times. The chain couples TRBV7-2 to TRBJ2-7, with D perhaps TRBD2 (6 bases). The CDR3 is made up of 13 amino acids. Trimming pared 5 bases from V and 9 bases from J, leaving 17 bases between. CDR1 is SGHTA, CDR2 FQGNSA, per germline. The CDR3, as DNA: TGTGCCAGCAGCGGGGCGGGAACGCTGGTGCAGTACTTC. Translating gives CASSGAGTLVQYF.

The genes are TRBV11-2 and TRBJ2-1; TRBD2 is a possible D gene (5 bases). Looked up from germline, CDR1 is SGHAT and CDR2 is FQNNGV. The CDR3 loop spans 17 amino acids. V was trimmed by 1 base and J by 4 bases, leaving 17 bases between them. CDR3 nucleotide sequence: TGTGCCAGCAGCTTAGTGATCCGGGGAACCCTTTACAATGAGCAGTTCTTC. Translation: CASSLVIRGTLYNEQFF.

The J gene is TRBJ2-3, the V gene TRBV5-4; 8 nucleotides agree with TRBD2. Trimming took 1 base from V and 5 from J; bases not matched to a gene: 9. The CDR3 has 16 residues. Germline V gives CDR1 SGHNT, CDR2 YYREEE (reference sequence). The CDR3 coding sequence is TGTGCCAGCAGCTTGCCCGTGAAGAGCGGGAGAGATACGCAGTATTTT. The encoded protein is CASSLPVKSGRDTQYF.

This clonotype has only a few counts. V and J are TRBV6-2 or TRBV6-3 and TRBJ2-5; D may be TRBD1 (5 bases). The germline V gene encodes CDR1 MNHEY and CDR2 SVGEGT. V lost 5 bases to trimming and J lost 1 base, with 14 bases between them. This CDR3 has 15 amino acids. DNA of the CDR3: TGTGCCAGCAGTACCGGGCGGACATTCCAAGAGACCCAGTACTTC. It yields the protein CASSTGRTFQETQYF.

There are many counts of this clonotype. This rearrangement joins TRBV12-3 or TRBV12-4 to TRBJ1-3; D remains unclear. Trimming took 0 bases from V and 2 from J, leaving 8 bases between them. This CDR3 spans 15 amino acids. CDR3 region: CASSLASGAGNTIYF. The CDR3 coding sequence is TGTGCCAGCAGTTTAGCGTCCGGAGCTGGAAACACCATATATTTT.

The table lists this clonotype with a few counts. The V call is TRBV7-9, the J call TRBJ1-3; 9 positions agree with TRBD1. Trimming removed 6 bases from V and 0 bases from J; junction bases left unmatched: 15. Germline V CDR1 and CDR2: SEHNR, FQNEAQ (reference sequence). CDR3 length: 19 amino acids. CDR3 DNA: TGTGCCAGCAGTTTTTGGACAGGGGACGCCGAAAACTCTGGAAACACCATATATTTT. It is translated as CASSFWTGDAENSGNTIYF. Complete variable domain (other parts from reference TRBV7-9 and TRBJ1-3): DTGVSQNPRHKITKRGQNVTFRCDPISEHNRLYWYRQTLGQGPEFLTYFQNEAQLEKSRLLSDRFSAERPKGSFSTLEIQRTEQGDSAMYLCASSFWTGDAENSGNTIYFGEGSWLTVV.

The chain recombines TRBV7-3 with TRBJ2-3; either TRBD1 or TRBD2 may supply D (5 bases each). Germline CDR1 and CDR2: SGHTA and FQGTGA. The CDR3 covers 14 residues. V was trimmed by 5 bases and J by 1 base, leaving 10 bases between them. Written as DNA, the CDR3 is TGTGCCAGCAGCCGAAGGGACGGCACAGATACGCAGTATTTT. This encodes CASSRRDGTDTQYF.

The V and J genes are TRBV11-2 and TRBJ2-2; D perhaps matches TRBD2 (5 bases). Germline CDR1 reads SGHAT; CDR2 reads FQNNGV. V lost 4 bases and J 5 bases, leaving 17 bases between the germline ends. The CDR3 totals 16 residues. In DNA, the CDR3 is TGTGCCAGCAGCTCACGGAGCCTGAGGGCTACCGGGGAGCTGTTTTTT. Protein product: CASSSRSLRATGELFF.

The rearrangement uses TRBV20-1 and TRBJ2-7; 10 bases align to TRBD2. Looked up from germline, CDR1 is DFQATT and CDR2 is SNEGSKA (reference sequence). The CDR3 consists of 15 residues. The J segment lost 5 bases and the V segment lost 2 bases, leaving 9 bases of the junction unmatched. CDR3 sequence: CSARPPSGGDNEQYF. The DNA of the CDR3 is TGCAGTGCTAGACCTCCCAGCGGGGGGGACAACGAGCAGTACTTC.

This clonotype has just a few counts. The rearrangement links TRBV30 to TRBJ1-5, with a weak D call TRBD1 (5 bases). The CDR3 runs 11 residues. CDR1 and CDR2 (germline): GTSNPN, SVGIG (reference sequence). V lost 4 bases and J lost 9, with 10 bases in between. The CDR3 loop is CAWTTGGPQHF. The CDR3, as DNA: TGTGCCTGGACCACAGGCGGGCCCCAGCATTTT. The full variable domain, rest sourced from reference TRBV30 and TRBJ1-5, is SQTIHQWPATLVQPVGSPLSLECTVEGTSNPNLYWYRQAAGRGLQLLFYSVGIGQISSEVPQNLSASRPQDRQFILSSKKLLLSDSGFYLCAWTTGGPQHFGDGTRLSIL.

The sample holds many counts of this clonotype. This chain connects TRBV7-2 to TRBJ2-3; the match to TRBD1 covers 8 bases. V lost 1 base, J lost 6 bases, and 6 bases stayed unmatched. Looked up from germline, CDR1 is SGHTA and CDR2 is FQGNSA. The CDR3 consists of 15 residues. CDR3: CASSLDRGLCDTQYF. In DNA form, the CDR3 reads TGTGCCAGCAGCTTAGACAGGGGGTTGTGCGATACGCAGTATTTT.

This clonotype was counted at least ten times. The J gene is TRBJ2-7, the V gene TRBV7-8, with D tentatively TRBD1 or TRBD2 (5 bases each). Deletions cut 5 bases from V and 6 bases from J, with 20 bases between. Germline CDR1 reads SGHVS; CDR2 reads FQNEAQ. This CDR3 is built from 15 residues. CDR3: CASSQSRWDVGEQYF. CDR3 nucleotide sequence: TGTGCCAGCAGCCAGTCGCGATGGGACGTCGGCGAGCAGTACTTC.

This clonotype appeared a few times. This chain joins TRBV19 and TRBJ2-1; a weak D match, TRBD2 (6 bases). V lost 2 bases to trimming and J lost 4 bases, with 12 bases between them. From germline, CDR1 is LNHDA and CDR2 SQIVND (reference sequence). The CDR3 has 15 residues. CDR3 DNA: TGTGCCAGTAGTATAATGGGACTTGGATACAATGAGCAGTTCTTC. Translated, it gives CASSIMGLGYNEQFF.

This clonotype was recorded a few times. The genes are TRBV9 and TRBJ2-2, with 11 bases that match TRBD2. The length of the CDR3 is 16 residues. After removal of 3 bases from V and 3 bases from J, the junction contained 4 bases not matched to a gene. Germline V lookup: CDR1 SGDLS, CDR2 YYNGEE. For the CDR3, the DNA is TGTGCCAGCAGCGGGAGGGGACTAGCGGACACCGGGGAGCTGTTTTTT. Its translation is CASSGRGLADTGELFF.

In this sample, this clonotype turned up many times. This chain joins TRBV7-8 and TRBJ2-5; perhaps TRBD2 as D (6 bases). V lost 5 bases, J lost 5 bases, and 18 bases lay in between. Germline values: CDR1 SGHVS, CDR2 FQNEAQ. This CDR3 contains 15 residues. The CDR3 DNA reads as TGTGCCAGCAGCCTCCGACTAGGAGGGCGGGAGACCCAGTACTTC. Its translation is CASSLRLGGRETQYF.